This TCR beta chain was sequenced for a study of cytomegalovirus exposure and HLA in healthy donors. Study-level background: A prior study identified some 100 million unique TCR beta sequences from about 179 million T cells.

The PCR had 60 Vbeta and 13 Jbeta primers. Profiled with immunoSEQ multiplex PCR; TCRdb holds only in-frame clones, not every one. The sample yields 36,000 or so clones, 80% to 90% seen once. The CDR3 totals 16 residues. The germline V gene encodes CDR1 LNHNV and CDR2 YYDKDF (reference sequence). V lost 3 bases and J 4 bases, leaving 16 bases between the germline ends. The material sequenced was PBMCs. The origin of this receptor is a woman between 18 and 29 years old in good health and CMV-seronegative. The rearrangement links TRBV15 to TRBJ1-3; D is possibly TRBD1 (6 bases). The CDR3 here is CATSRGGAKDGNTIYF. CDR3 nucleotide sequence: TGTGCCACCAGCAGGGGGGGGGCTAAAGACGGAAACACCATATATTTT.